This T cell receptor (beta chain) was found in a study of blood T cell repertoires in COVID-19. CDR3 length: 15 amino acids. Germline V gives CDR1 MNHNS, CDR2 SASEGT. V lost 2 bases and J lost 5; bases outside the gene matches: 3. The method was immunoSEQ multiplex PCR; TCRdb's version includes in-frame clones alone and lacks a portion of them. The data show some 71,000 clones, 81% seen once. V and J are TRBV6-1 and TRBJ1-4, with 9 bases matching TRBD1. Specimen: peripheral blood. This receptor was identified in a woman between 65 and 79 years old with acute or convalescent COVID-19. CDR3 sequence reads: CASSELGTGNEKLFF. CDR3 sequence (DNA): TGTGCCAGCAGTGAACTCGGGACAGGGAATGAAAAACTGTTTTTT.